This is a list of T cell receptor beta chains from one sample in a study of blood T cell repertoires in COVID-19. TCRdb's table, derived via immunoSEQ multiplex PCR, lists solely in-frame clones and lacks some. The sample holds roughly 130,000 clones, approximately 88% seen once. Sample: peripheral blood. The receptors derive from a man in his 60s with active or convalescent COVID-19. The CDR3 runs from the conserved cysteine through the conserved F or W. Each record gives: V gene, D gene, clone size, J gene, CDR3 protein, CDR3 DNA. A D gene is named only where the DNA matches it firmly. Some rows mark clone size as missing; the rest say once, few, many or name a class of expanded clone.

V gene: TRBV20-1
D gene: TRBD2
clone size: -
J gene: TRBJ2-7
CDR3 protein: CSASSLAGPEQYF
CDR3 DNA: TGCAGTGCTAGTTCACTAGCGGGACCCGAGCAGTACTTC

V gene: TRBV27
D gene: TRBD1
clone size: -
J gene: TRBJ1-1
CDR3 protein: CASSRETGTGAREAFF
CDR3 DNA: TGTGCCAGCAGCCGAGAGACCGGGACAGGGGCAAGGGAAGCTTTCTTT

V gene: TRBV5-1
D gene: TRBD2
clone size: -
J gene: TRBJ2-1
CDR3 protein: CASSPQLASINNEQFF
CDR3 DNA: TGCGCCAGCAGCCCCCAACTAGCGAGCATAAACAATGAGCAGTTCTTC

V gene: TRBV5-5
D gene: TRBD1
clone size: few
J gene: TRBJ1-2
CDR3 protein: CASSQGQGQDYGYTF
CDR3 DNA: TGTGCCAGCAGCCAGGGACAGGGTCAAGACTATGGCTACACCTTC

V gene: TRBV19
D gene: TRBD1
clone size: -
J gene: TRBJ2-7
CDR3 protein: CASSPTGSSYEQYF
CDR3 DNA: TGTGCCAGTAGCCCGACAGGGTCCTCCTACGAGCAGTACTTC

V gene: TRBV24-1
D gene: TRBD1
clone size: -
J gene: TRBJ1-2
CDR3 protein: CATSDSGTVNYGYTF
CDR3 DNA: TGTGCCACCAGTGACTCTGGGACAGTCAACTATGGCTACACCTTC

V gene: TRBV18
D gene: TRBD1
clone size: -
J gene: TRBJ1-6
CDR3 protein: CASSPKGGGSPLHF
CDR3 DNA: TGTGCCAGCTCACCAAAAGGGGGCGGCTCACCCCTCCACTTT

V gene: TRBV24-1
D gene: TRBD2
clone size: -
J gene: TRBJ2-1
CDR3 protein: CATSDLWTSGSHEQFF
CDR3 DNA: TGTGCCACCAGTGATTTGTGGACTAGCGGGAGTCATGAGCAGTTCTTC

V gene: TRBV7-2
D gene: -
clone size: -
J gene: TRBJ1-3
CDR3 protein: CASSLGAGNTIYF
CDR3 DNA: TGTGCCAGCAGCTTAGGCGCAGGAAACACCATATATTTT

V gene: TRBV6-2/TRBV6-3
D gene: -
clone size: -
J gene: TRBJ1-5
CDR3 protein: CASSYSGGTYQPQHF
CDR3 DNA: TGTGCCAGCAGTTACTCGGGGGGGACCTATCAGCCCCAGCATTTT

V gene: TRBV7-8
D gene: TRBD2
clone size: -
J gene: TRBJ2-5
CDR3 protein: CASSSTSGKQETQYF
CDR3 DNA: TGTGCCAGCAGCTCAACTAGCGGGAAGCAAGAGACCCAGTACTTC

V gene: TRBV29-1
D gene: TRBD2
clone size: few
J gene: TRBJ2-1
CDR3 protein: CSVLYEGLADNEQFF
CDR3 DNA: TGCAGCGTTCTCTATGAAGGACTAGCGGACAATGAGCAGTTCTTC

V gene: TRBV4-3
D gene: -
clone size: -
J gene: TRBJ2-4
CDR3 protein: CASSQDITGVTKNIQYF
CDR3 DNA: TGCGCCAGCAGCCAAGATATTACAGGAGTAACCAAAAACATTCAGTACTTC

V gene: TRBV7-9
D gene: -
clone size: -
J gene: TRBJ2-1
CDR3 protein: CASRFLMYNEQFF
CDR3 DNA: TGTGCCAGCAGGTTCCTAATGTACAATGAGCAGTTCTTC

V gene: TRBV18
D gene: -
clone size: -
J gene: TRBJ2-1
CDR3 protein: CASSRGQNNEQFF
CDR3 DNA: TGTGCCAGCTCGCGGGGACAGAACAATGAGCAGTTCTTC

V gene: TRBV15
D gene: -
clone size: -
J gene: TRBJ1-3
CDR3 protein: CATSAGSSGNTIYF
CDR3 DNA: TGTGCCACCAGCGCGGGAAGCTCTGGAAACACCATATATTTT

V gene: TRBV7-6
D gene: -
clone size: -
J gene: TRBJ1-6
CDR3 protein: CASSLEPDNSPLHF
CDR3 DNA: TGTGCCAGCAGCTTAGAACCGGATAATTCACCCCTCCACTTT

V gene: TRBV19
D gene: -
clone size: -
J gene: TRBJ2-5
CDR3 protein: CASSIGATLPQETQYF
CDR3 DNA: TGTGCCAGTAGTATCGGTGCTACCCTGCCCCAAGAGACCCAGTACTTC

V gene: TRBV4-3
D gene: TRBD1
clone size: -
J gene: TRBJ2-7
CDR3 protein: CASSQRTGGDYEQYF
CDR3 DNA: TGCGCCAGCAGCCAACGCACAGGGGGAGACTACGAGCAGTACTTC

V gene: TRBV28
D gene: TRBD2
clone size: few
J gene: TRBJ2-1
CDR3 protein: CASSIRLAWNEQFF
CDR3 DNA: TGTGCCAGCAGTATACGACTAGCATGGAATGAGCAGTTCTTC

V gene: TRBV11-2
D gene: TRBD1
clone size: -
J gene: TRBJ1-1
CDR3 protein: CASSTWDSMNTEAFF
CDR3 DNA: TGTGCCAGCAGCACATGGGACAGCATGAACACTGAAGCTTTCTTT

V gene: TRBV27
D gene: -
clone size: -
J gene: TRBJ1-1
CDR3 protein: CASSLRASWGPNTEAFF
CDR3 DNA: TGTGCCAGCAGTTTAAGGGCCTCGTGGGGCCCGAACACTGAAGCTTTCTTT

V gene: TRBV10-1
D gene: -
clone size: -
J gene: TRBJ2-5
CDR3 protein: CASSASSGSSAQYF
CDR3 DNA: TGCGCCAGCAGTGCTTCGTCAGGGTCTTCGGCCCAGTACTTC

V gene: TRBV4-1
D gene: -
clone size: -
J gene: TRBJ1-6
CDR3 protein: CASSQDSYEPNSPLHF
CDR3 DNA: TGCGCCAGCAGCCAAGATTCTTATGAGCCCAATTCACCCCTCCACTTT

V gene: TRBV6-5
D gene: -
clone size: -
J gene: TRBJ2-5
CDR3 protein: CASRNRGTQYF
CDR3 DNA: TGTGCCAGCAGGAATCGGGGGACCCAGTACTTC

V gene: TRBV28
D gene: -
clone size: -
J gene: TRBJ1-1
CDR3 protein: CASRFPAQRVEAFF
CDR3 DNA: TGTGCCAGCAGGTTCCCCGCCCAGAGGGTTGAAGCTTTCTTT

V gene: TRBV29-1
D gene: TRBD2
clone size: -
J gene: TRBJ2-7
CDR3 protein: CSVETMRAGEQYF
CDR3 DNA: TGCAGCGTTGAAACCATGCGAGCGGGGGAGCAGTACTTC

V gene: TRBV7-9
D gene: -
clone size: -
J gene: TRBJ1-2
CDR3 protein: CASSWTAYGYTF
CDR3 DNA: TGTGCCAGCAGCTGGACAGCCTATGGCTACACCTTC

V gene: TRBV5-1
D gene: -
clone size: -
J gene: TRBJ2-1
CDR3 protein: CASRPDSNSYNEQFF
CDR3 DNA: TGCGCCAGCAGACCGGACTCCAACTCCTACAATGAGCAGTTCTTC

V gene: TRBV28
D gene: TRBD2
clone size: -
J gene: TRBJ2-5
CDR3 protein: CASSRGLAGGWETQYF
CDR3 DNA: TGTGCCAGCAGCCGGGGACTAGCGGGAGGGTGGGAGACCCAGTACTTC

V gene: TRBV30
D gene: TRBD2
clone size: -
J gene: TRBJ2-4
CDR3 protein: CAWRESGRGGIQYF
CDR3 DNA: TGTGCCTGGCGAGAGAGCGGGAGGGGAGGCATTCAGTACTTC

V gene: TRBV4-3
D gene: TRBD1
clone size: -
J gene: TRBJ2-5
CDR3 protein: CASSQGDRDRETQYF
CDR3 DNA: TGCGCCAGCAGCCAAGGGGACAGGGACCGAGAGACCCAGTACTTC

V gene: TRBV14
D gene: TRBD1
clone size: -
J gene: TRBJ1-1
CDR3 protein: CASSPKQGVAAEAFF
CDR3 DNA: TGTGCCAGCAGCCCTAAGCAGGGGGTGGCGGCTGAAGCTTTCTTT

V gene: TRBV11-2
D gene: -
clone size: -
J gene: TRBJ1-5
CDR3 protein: CASSPNRNNQPQHF
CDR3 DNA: TGTGCCAGCAGCCCTAACAGGAACAATCAGCCCCAGCATTTT

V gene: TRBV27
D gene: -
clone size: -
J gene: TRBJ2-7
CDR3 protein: CASSLRRIFGYEQYF
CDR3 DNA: TGTGCCAGCAGTTTACGCAGGATATTTGGCTACGAGCAGTACTTC

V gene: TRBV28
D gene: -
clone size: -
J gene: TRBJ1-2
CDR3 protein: CASTSTGSFRYGYTF
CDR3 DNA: TGTGCCAGCACCTCGACCGGGTCTTTTCGGTATGGCTACACCTTC

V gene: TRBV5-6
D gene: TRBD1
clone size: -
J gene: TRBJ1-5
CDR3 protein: CASSGQGRRNQPQHF
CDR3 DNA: TGTGCCAGCAGCGGACAGGGGAGGCGCAATCAGCCCCAGCATTTT

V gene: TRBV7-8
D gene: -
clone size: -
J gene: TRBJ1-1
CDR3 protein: CASSREGQGEAFF
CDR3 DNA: TGTGCCAGCTCCCGGGAGGGGCAGGGTGAAGCTTTCTTT

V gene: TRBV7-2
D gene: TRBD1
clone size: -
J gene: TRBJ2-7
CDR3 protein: CASSLASGTGATYEQYF
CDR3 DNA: TGTGCCAGCAGCTTAGCCAGCGGGACAGGGGCAACCTACGAGCAGTACTTC

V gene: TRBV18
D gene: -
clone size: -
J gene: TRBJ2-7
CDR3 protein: CASSRTGPGTYEQYF
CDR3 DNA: TGTGCCAGCTCGCGTACTGGGCCAGGAACCTACGAGCAGTACTTC

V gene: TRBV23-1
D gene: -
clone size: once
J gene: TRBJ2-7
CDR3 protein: CASIQGTGGDSLRDEQYF
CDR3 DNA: TGCGCCAGCATCCAAGGCACCGGGGGAGACAGCCTGAGGGACGAGCAGTACTTC

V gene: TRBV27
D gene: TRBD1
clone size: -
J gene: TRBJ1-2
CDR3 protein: CASSSPGQGINGYTF
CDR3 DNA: TGTGCCAGCAGTTCCCCGGGACAGGGGATTAATGGCTACACCTTC

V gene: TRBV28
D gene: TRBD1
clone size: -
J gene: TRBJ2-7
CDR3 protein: CASTLFRTPGTGGSEQYF
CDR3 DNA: TGTGCCAGCACCCTTTTCAGGACGCCAGGGACAGGGGGCTCCGAGCAGTACTTC

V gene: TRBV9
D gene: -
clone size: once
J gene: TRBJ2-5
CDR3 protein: CASSVATGVAGLQETQYF
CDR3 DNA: TGTGCCAGCAGCGTAGCTACAGGGGTAGCGGGGCTACAAGAGACCCAGTACTTC

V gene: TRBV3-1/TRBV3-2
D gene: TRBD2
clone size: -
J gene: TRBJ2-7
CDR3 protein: CASSQGTSGNREQYF
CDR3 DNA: TGTGCCAGCAGCCAAGGGACTAGCGGGAATCGAGAGCAGTACTTC

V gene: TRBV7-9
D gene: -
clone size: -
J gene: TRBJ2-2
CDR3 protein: CAAPVGAYNTGELFF
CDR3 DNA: TGTGCCGCGCCCGTAGGAGCATATAACACCGGGGAGCTGTTTTTT

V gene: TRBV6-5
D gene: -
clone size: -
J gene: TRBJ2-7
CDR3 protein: CASSPLGGDSYEQYF
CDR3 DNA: TGTGCCAGCAGCCCCTTAGGAGGGGACTCCTACGAGCAGTACTTC

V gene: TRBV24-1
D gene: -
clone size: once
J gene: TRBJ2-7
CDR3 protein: CATSDSRAGGMFYEQYF
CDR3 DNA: TGTGCCACCAGTGATTCCAGGGCGGGCGGGATGTTCTACGAGCAGTACTTC

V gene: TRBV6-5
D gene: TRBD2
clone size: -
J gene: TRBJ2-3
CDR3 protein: CASSPVGLAGDTQYF
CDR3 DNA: TGTGCCAGCAGTCCCGTCGGACTAGCGGGAGATACGCAGTATTTT

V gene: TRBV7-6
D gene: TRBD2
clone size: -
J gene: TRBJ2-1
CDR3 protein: CASSFSGNSYNEQFF
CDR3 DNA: TGTGCCAGCAGCTTTAGCGGGAATTCCTACAATGAGCAGTTCTTC

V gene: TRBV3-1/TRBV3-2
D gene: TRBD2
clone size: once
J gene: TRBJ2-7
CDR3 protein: CASSQAPSGGYEQYF
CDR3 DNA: TGTGCCAGCAGCCAGGCCCCTAGCGGGGGCTACGAGCAGTACTTC

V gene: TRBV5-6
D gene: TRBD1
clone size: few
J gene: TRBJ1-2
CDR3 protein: CASSLGTGRSRYGYTF
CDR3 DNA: TGTGCCAGCAGCTTGGGGACAGGGAGGTCGCGGTATGGCTACACCTTC

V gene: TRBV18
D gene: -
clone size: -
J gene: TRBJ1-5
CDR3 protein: CASSPEDGQPQHF
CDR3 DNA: TGTGCCAGCTCTCCCGAGGATGGACAGCCCCAGCATTTT